Below are 30 T cell receptor beta chains sequenced from a single sample in a study of T cells in Graves' hyperthyroidism and ophthalmopathy (dated by TCRdb to the late 2010s). The library was generated by multiplex PCR. Sequencing relied on an Illumina HiSeq 2000. Amplification of TCR beta CDR3 regions was carried out from RNA transcripts. For the first round of RT-PCR on the TCR CDR3, the HTBI primer set was used together with the Qiagen OneStep RT-PCR kit. Through fastp at Q25 and MiXCR, TCRdb rebuilt clones from the public reads, retaining in-frame beta chains. Every CDR3 protein is listed once, alongside the most common genes and DNA of its rows. This sample comprises 700,000 or so distinct CDR3 sequences, about a sixth of them detected only once. Under 9.5% of the sample goes to the ten largest clones. Sequences were obtained from blood. The receptors were gathered from a man younger than 35 with Graves' hyperthyroidism.

This clonotype was observed at least ten times. V and J are TRBV27 and TRBJ2-5; D assignment may be TRBD1 or TRBD2 (5 bases each). V gave up 10 bases and J gave up 5 bases, with 17 bases separating them. Germline CDR1 reads MNHEY; CDR2 reads SMNVEV (reference sequence). The CDR3 loop spans 13 amino acids. The CDR3 DNA follows: TGTGCCACCCCGACCGGGGCCAGGGAGACCCAGTACTTC. Amino acid sequence: CATPTGARETQYF.

This chain uses TRBV18 with TRBJ2-6; tentative D call: TRBD2 (6 bases). V lost 3 bases and J lost 2, with 20 bases in between. Germline CDR1 reads KGHSH; CDR2 reads LQKENI. The CDR3 contains 19 residues. This chain's CDR3 is CASSPYSGTGAPGANVLTF. CDR3 bases: TGTGCCAGCTCACCTTACTCCGGGACTGGAGCCCCTGGGGCCAACGTCCTGACTTTC.

The CDR3 spells CASRTGQGNEKLFF. CDR3 DNA sequence: TGTGCCAGTAGGACGGGACAGGGGAACGAAAAACTGTTTTTT. This chain joins TRBV19 and TRBJ1-4; 10 bases line up with TRBD1. V shed 6 bases, J shed 8 bases, and the junction held 6 bases outside the gene matches. Germline CDR1 and CDR2: LNHDA and SQIVND (reference sequence). This CDR3 spans 14 amino acids.

This clonotype was recorded at least ten times. The CDR3 coding sequence is TGTGCCAGCAGTTTAGGGACAGGGGGCCCCTACAATGAGCAGTTCTTC. This codes for CASSLGTGGPYNEQFF. This rearrangement joins TRBV28 to TRBJ2-1, with 12 positions matching TRBD1. Losses at the gene ends were 2 bases for V and 2 bases for J; bases not matched to a gene: 1. The CDR3 contains 16 residues. Germline assignment: CDR1 MDHEN and CDR2 SYDVKM. Filled out from reference TRBV28 and TRBJ2-1, the complete variable domain reads DVKVTQSSRYLVKRTGEKVFLECVQDMDHENMFWYRQDPGLGLRLIYFSYDVKMKEKGDIPEGYSVSREKKERFSLILESASTNQTSMYLCASSLGTGGPYNEQFFGPGTRLTVL.

This clonotype was observed at least ten times. The CDR3 DNA is TGTGCCTGGAGTGTATATGGGGCAGATACGCAGTATTTT. The encoded protein is CAWSVYGADTQYF. The chain recombines TRBV30 with TRBJ2-3; D not resolved. Trimming took 0 bases from V and 4 from J, leaving 8 bases between them. CDR1 and CDR2 from the germline V gene are GTSNPN and SVGIG (reference sequence). The CDR3 covers 13 residues.

Ten or more counts support this clonotype. This chain connects TRBV7-9 to TRBJ2-1, with D perhaps being TRBD1 or TRBD2 (5 bases each). V was clipped by 2 bases and J by 14 bases, with 19 bases between them. CDR1 and CDR2 (germline): SEHNR, FQNEAQ (reference sequence). The CDR3 length is 14 residues. The CDR3 DNA is TGTGCCAGCAGCTTATCGAGGGGCGGGTTGTCTGAGTTCTTC. Its translation: CASSLSRGGLSEFF.

This clonotype appeared a few times. The V call is TRBV12-3 or TRBV12-4, the J call TRBJ2-2; D gene unclear. V gave up 3 bases and J gave up 9 bases, with 14 bases separating them. The CDR3 is made up of 14 amino acids. CDR3 residues: CASSFGRLLRELFF. CDR3 bases: TGTGCCAGCAGTTTCGGGCGCTTGCTCCGGGAGCTGTTTTTT.

This clonotype was counted a few times. The rearrangement links TRBV6-1 to TRBJ2-1, with TRBD2 matching 13 bases. V lost 6 bases to trimming and J lost 8 bases; unmatched junction nucleotides: 16. The length of the CDR3 is 18 residues. CDR1 is MNHNS, CDR2 SASEGT, per germline. The CDR3 reads CASSNPGLAGLPGDEQFF. CDR3 DNA: TGTGCCAGCAGCAACCCGGGACTAGCGGGATTACCGGGAGATGAGCAGTTCTTC.

Points on this clonotype: Relative to the germline gene, one junction end is altered; a read error may explain this. V and J are TRBV6-1 and TRBJ2-2, with 8 bases aligning to TRBD2. The length of the CDR3 is 13 residues. From germline, CDR1 is MNHNS and CDR2 SASEGT. This CDR3 is CACSGSLTGELFF. CDR3 nucleotide sequence: TGTGCCTGCAGCGGGAGCCTCACCGGGGAGCTGTTTTTT.

The chain links TRBV30 to TRBJ2-7; 7 bases agree with TRBD1. With V trimmed by 2 bases and J by 1 base, 2 bases remained unmatched. The CDR3 spans 13 residues. Germline CDR1 GTSNPN, CDR2 SVGIG (reference sequence). CDR3 protein: CAWSRGQSYEQYF. The CDR3 nucleotides read TGTGCCTGGAGTAGGGGACAGTCCTACGAGCAGTACTTC.

This clonotype showed up many times. V usage is TRBV28 and J usage is TRBJ1-2; 10 bases line up with TRBD1. From germline, CDR1 is MDHEN and CDR2 SYDVKM. The junction had 10 bases not matched to a gene; V was cut back by 5 bases and J by 7 bases. The CDR3 runs to 15 residues. Written as DNA, the CDR3 is TGTGCCAGCAGTCCCATGGGACAGGGGCCCCCTGGCTACACCTTC. It specifies CASSPMGQGPPGYTF.

This clonotype was seen repeatedly, ten times or more. The chain combines TRBV20-1 with TRBJ2-7; D is possibly TRBD1 or TRBD2 (6 bases each). Germline loops: CDR1 DFQATT, CDR2 SNEGSKA (reference sequence). The CDR3 spans 14 residues. Trimming shortened V by 4 bases and J by 3 bases, and 16 bases separated the two germline ends. CDR3 DNA: TGCAGTGCTAAGGTGGGGGGCGCCCACTACGAGCAGTACTTC. It is translated as CSAKVGGAHYEQYF.

At least ten counts were recorded for this clonotype. The chain recombines TRBV7-2 with TRBJ2-7, with 10 nucleotides matching TRBD2. Germline CDR1 reads SGHTA; CDR2 reads FQGNSA. J was trimmed by 2 bases and V by 5 bases; bases with no gene match: 9. This CDR3 contains 16 residues. The CDR3 is CASSPRLAGATYEQYF. In nucleotides, the CDR3 is TGTGCCAGCAGCCCCCGGCTAGCGGGGGCGACCTACGAGCAGTACTTC.

The sample holds many counts of this clonotype. The V gene is TRBV5-1, the J gene TRBJ2-7; D may be TRBD1 or TRBD2 (5 bases each). The germline V gene encodes CDR1 SGHRS and CDR2 YFSETQ. This CDR3 is built from 15 residues. Trimming pared 2 bases from V and 0 bases from J, leaving 12 bases between. The CDR3 loop reads CASSFRDGSSYEQYF. In DNA, the CDR3 is TGCGCCAGCAGCTTCCGGGACGGAAGCTCCTACGAGCAGTACTTC.

The table lists this clonotype with a few counts. A much larger clone lies a single base off, so this may be a read error. The chain employs TRBV12-5 and TRBJ2-7; 8 nucleotides agree with TRBD1. Germline-derived CDR1 and CDR2 are LGHNT and FRNRAP. The CDR3 consists of 15 residues. For the CDR3, the DNA is TGTGCTAGTGGGGGCACAGGGGGTGTTCGATACGGGCAGTACTTC. Protein sequence: CASGGTGGVRYGQYF.

This clonotype turned up a few times. This sequence joins TRBV18 and TRBJ1-4; perhaps TRBD1 as D (6 bases). The germline CDR1 and CDR2 sequences are KGHSH and LQKENI. The CDR3 runs to 15 residues. The V end lost 1 base, the J end lost 5 bases, and 11 bases lay between the germline ends. The CDR3 here is CASSPLQGPNEKLFF. The CDR3 DNA reads TGTGCCAGCTCACCACTACAGGGCCCCAATGAAAAACTGTTTTTT.

This clonotype appeared a few times. This chain joins TRBV28 and TRBJ2-7, with TRBD2 matching 8 bases. Germline V gene lookup returns CDR1 MDHEN and CDR2 SYDVKM. The V segment lost 2 bases and the J segment 9 bases; nucleotides outside the gene matches: 3. The CDR3 is 12 residues long. CDR3 sequence: CASSLAGRGQYF. In nucleotides, the CDR3 is TGTGCCAGCAGTTTAGCCGGGAGGGGGCAGTACTTC.

The chain recombines TRBV11-2 with TRBJ2-1; 11 bases align to TRBD2. The CDR3 spans 17 residues. Germline lookup yields CDR1 SGHAT and CDR2 FQNNGV. V shed 6 bases and J 4 bases; nucleotides not matched to a gene: 11. CDR3 protein: CASRPSGLAARYNEQFF. The CDR3 nucleotides read TGTGCCAGCAGGCCATCGGGACTAGCGGCCAGATACAATGAGCAGTTCTTC.

The table lists this clonotype with a few counts. The rearrangement joins TRBV19 to TRBJ2-2; 11 bases align to TRBD2. The CDR3 is 19 residues long. Unmatched junction bases numbered 12, after V lost 5 bases and J lost 1 base. Germline loops: CDR1 LNHDA, CDR2 SQIVND (reference sequence). The CDR3 is CASSPRLGTSGMNTGELFF. The CDR3 nucleotides are TGTGCCAGTAGTCCCCGTCTGGGGACTAGCGGAATGAACACCGGGGAGCTGTTTTTT.

The chain carries TRBV28 and TRBJ2-5; 9 nucleotides align to TRBD2. The J segment lost 5 bases and the V segment lost 1 base, leaving 5 bases of the junction unmatched. The germline V gene encodes CDR1 MDHEN and CDR2 SYDVKM. CDR3 length: 15 amino acids. The CDR3 nucleotides are TGTGCCAGCAGTTTATTCGGACTAGCGCATGAGACCCAGTACTTC. Amino acid sequence: CASSLFGLAHETQYF.

This clonotype was seen many times. Written as DNA, the CDR3 is TGTGCCAGCACCAGCTCCCATTCGTTAGCGGGAGAAGTTGAGCAGTTCTTC. This encodes CASTSSHSLAGEVEQFF. The chain has TRBV27 and TRBJ2-1; 9 nucleotides align to TRBD2. The CDR3 has 17 amino acids. Germline V gene data show CDR1 as MNHEY and CDR2 as SMNVEV (reference sequence). With 7 bases clipped from V and 9 bases from J, the junction kept 19 bases outside the gene matches.

In this sample, this clonotype turned up a few times. CDR3 nucleotide sequence: TGTGCCAGCGAGGACCGGGGGAGCTCCTACAATGAGCAGTTCTTC. It translates to CASEDRGSSYNEQFF. The J gene is TRBJ2-1, the V gene TRBV6-1, with a possible D match to TRBD2 (6 bases). Trimming removed 8 bases at V and 0 bases at J, with 14 bases between. Germline V lookup: CDR1 MNHNS, CDR2 SASEGT. The CDR3 is 15 residues long.

The CDR3 region has the DNA TGTGCCAGCAGCTTAGCTGCAGGTCGCAATGAGCAGTTCTTC. Translation: CASSLAAGRNEQFF. The J gene is TRBJ2-1, the V gene TRBV7-9; D gene uncertain. Between the trimmed V and J ends, which lost 0 bases and 6 bases, there was a span of 9 bases. This CDR3 contains 14 residues. Looked up from germline, CDR1 is SEHNR and CDR2 is FQNEAQ (reference sequence).

This clonotype was detected a few times. This chain links TRBV20-1 with TRBJ2-7, with 11 positions matching TRBD2. The junction had 5 bases not matched to a gene; V was cut back by 0 bases and J by 4 bases. This CDR3 comprises 15 residues. The germline V gene encodes CDR1 DFQATT and CDR2 SNEGSKA (reference sequence). Written as DNA, the CDR3 is TGCAGTGCTAGAGATCGGCTAGCGGGAGGATACGAGCAGTACTTC. Protein product: CSARDRLAGGYEQYF.

This clonotype has a handful of counts. The gene calls are TRBV19 and TRBJ2-5; TRBD2 aligns across 11 bases. Trimming cost V 3 bases and J 3 bases; bases outside gene matches: 0. Germline CDR1 is LNHDA and CDR2 is SQIVND (reference sequence). CDR3 size: 14 residues. CDR3 DNA sequence: TGTGCCAGTAGTATGGGACTAGCGGAAGAGACCCAGTACTTC. Protein: CASSMGLAEETQYF. Looking up the rest from reference TRBV19 and TRBJ2-5 gives the full variable domain: DGGITQSPKYLFRKEGQNVTLSCEQNLNHDAMYWYRQDPGQGLRLIYYSQIVNDFQKGDIAEGYSVSREKKESFPLTVTSAQKNPTAFYLCASSMGLAEETQYFGPGTRLLVL.

This clonotype showed up just a few times. This chain links TRBV9 with TRBJ1-4, with 7 bases aligning to TRBD1. The CDR3 sequence is 17 residues long. Germline assignment: CDR1 SGDLS and CDR2 YYNGEE. Trimming took 3 bases from V and 0 from J; bases not matched to a gene: 8. CDR3 in amino acids: CASSAKTGTATNEKLFF. CDR3 nucleotide sequence: TGTGCCAGCAGCGCCAAGACAGGGACTGCAACTAATGAAAAACTGTTTTTT.

This clonotype was found many times. The chain links TRBV20-1 to TRBJ2-5; unclear D gene. The CDR3 extends over 10 amino acids. Germline CDR1 and CDR2: DFQATT and SNEGSKA (reference sequence). The V end lost 7 bases, the J end lost 9 bases, and 12 bases lay between the germline ends. The DNA of the CDR3 is TGCAGTGTACGGGTTGGGGCCCAGTACTTC. This codes for CSVRVGAQYF.

This clonotype was counted ten times or more. This rearrangement joins TRBV15 to TRBJ2-1; weak D call: TRBD2 (6 bases). Trimming removed 0 bases from V and 0 bases from J, with 9 bases in between. CDR3 length equals 16 residues. The germline V gene encodes CDR1 LNHNV and CDR2 YYDKDF (reference sequence). In nucleotides, the CDR3 is TGTGCCACCAGCAGAGAGGGGAGGAGCTCCTACAATGAGCAGTTCTTC. Translating it yields CATSREGRSSYNEQFF.

This clonotype was observed many times. The J gene is TRBJ1-1, the V gene TRBV14; the D is unclear. V was shortened by 2 bases and J by 0 bases, with 7 bases between the two germline ends. Per germline, CDR1 SGHDN and CDR2 FVKESK. The CDR3 is 14 amino acids. The CDR3 DNA reads as TGTGCCAGCAGCCAATTGGGCGTGAACACTGAAGCTTTCTTT. Translation gives CASSQLGVNTEAFF.

The table lists this clonotype with many counts. An end of the junction does not agree with germline; a read error may underlie this. The chain combines TRBV18 with TRBJ2-1; weak D call: TRBD2 (5 bases). The germline CDR1 and CDR2 sequences are KGHSH and LQKENI. CDR3 length equals 12 residues. CDR3 loop: CTSSTLGDEQFF. The DNA for the CDR3 is TGTACCAGCTCAACACTAGGCGATGAGCAGTTCTTC.